This TCR beta chain appears in the sequencing data of a study of blood T cell repertoires in COVID-19. Study summary: Samples of COVID-19 (acute and convalescent) were obtained from the United States, Italy and Spain. The analysed material was cDNA or gDNA that came from T cells, B-cell-depleted T cells, or PBMCs.

In the authors' methods: Amplification with reference gene primers provided the estimates of nucleated cell counts. The assay was immunoSEQ multiplex PCR, and TCRdb's table has in-frame clones only and misses some. The V and J calls and clone size are taken from that table; D and trimming were inferred from the DNA. This table holds roughly 100,000 clones, 60% to 80% found once. The CDR3 extends over 17 amino acids. CDR1 MGHDK and CDR2 SYGVNS come from the germline V gene. The ends lost 5 bases at V and 6 bases at J; junction bases unmatched: 15. Sequencing was performed on peripheral blood. This clonotype originated in a man aged 55-75 years with active or convalescent COVID-19. This chain links TRBV25-1 with TRBJ2-2, with TRBD2 matching over 7 bases. The CDR3 protein is CASSPPRALARAGELFF. The DNA for the CDR3 is TGTGCCAGCAGTCCTCCCCGGGCACTAGCGCGTGCCGGGGAGCTGTTTTTT.